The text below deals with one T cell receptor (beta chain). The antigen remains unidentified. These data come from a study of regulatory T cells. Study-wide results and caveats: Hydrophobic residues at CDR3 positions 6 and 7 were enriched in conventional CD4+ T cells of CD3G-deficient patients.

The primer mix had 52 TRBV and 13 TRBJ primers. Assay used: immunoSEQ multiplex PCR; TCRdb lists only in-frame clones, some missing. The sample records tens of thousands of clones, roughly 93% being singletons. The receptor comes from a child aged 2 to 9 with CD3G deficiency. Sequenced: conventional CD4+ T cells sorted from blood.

The CDR3 DNA reads as TGTGCCAGCAGTTTCAGTGTGGGAGGTGAGCAGTTCTTC. This sequence encodes CASSFSVGGEQFF. The chain combines TRBV28 with TRBJ2-1, with TRBD2 as a possible D gene (6 bases). CDR3 length: 13 amino acids. V was clipped by 3 bases and J by 9 bases, with 12 bases between them. Germline CDR1 reads MDHEN; CDR2 reads SYDVKM.